The clone carrying this T cell receptor (beta chain) has at least ten counts. The target antigen is unknown. Germline values: CDR1 DFQATT, CDR2 SNEGSKA (reference sequence). The CDR3 has 13 amino acids. V trimming: 5 bases; J trimming: 5 bases; junction bases outside the gene matches: 7. This record comes from a study of T cells in Graves' hyperthyroidism and ophthalmopathy. TCR beta CDR3 region amplification was performed from RNA transcripts. Researchers ran a first-round RT-PCR on the TCR CDR3 using the HTBI primer set. From the multiplex PCR reads, TCRdb called clonotypes with MiXCR, one entry per CDR3 protein. The sample contains 530,000 or so distinct CDR3 sequences, 40% to 55% of which appear only once. General study results and limits: Most thyroid clonotypes that were expanded above 0.001 also turned up in blood. Ophthalmopathy, which appeared later, was predicted by the model a median about 6.8 months before onset.

The sample taken for sequencing was peripheral blood or thyroid tissue (not recorded which). The V gene is TRBV20-1, the J gene TRBJ2-5; 8 bases are a match to TRBD2. The clonotype originates from a woman under 30 with Graves' hyperthyroidism. The CDR3 nucleotides are TGCAGTGCTTTACCGGGACTAGGGGAGACCCAGTACTTC. Its translation is CSALPGLGETQYF.